This TCR beta chain was found in a study of blood T cell repertoires in COVID-19. Across the study: Collection of acute and convalescent COVID-19 samples took place in the United States, Italy and Spain.

The count of this clone is one. Per the original data handling: It was from reference gene primer amplification that nucleated cell counts were estimated. TCRdb keeps only in-frame clones here, not all; method: immunoSEQ multiplex PCR. V, J and clone size are those of that table, while D and trimming were read from the DNA. The sample consists of about 200,000 clones, about four fifths of them appearing once. Trimming removed 8 bases at V and 5 bases at J, with 14 bases between. This CDR3 region has 13 residues. Germline-derived CDR1 and CDR2 are SEHNR and FQNEAQ (reference sequence). Sequencing input: peripheral blood. This TCR was recovered from a woman in her thirties or forties with acute or convalescent COVID-19. The chain has TRBV7-9 and TRBJ2-3; maybe TRBD2 (5 bases). For the CDR3, the DNA is TGTGCCAGCGCATCCGGGAAAAAAGATACGCAGTATTTT. Amino acid sequence: CASASGKKDTQYF.